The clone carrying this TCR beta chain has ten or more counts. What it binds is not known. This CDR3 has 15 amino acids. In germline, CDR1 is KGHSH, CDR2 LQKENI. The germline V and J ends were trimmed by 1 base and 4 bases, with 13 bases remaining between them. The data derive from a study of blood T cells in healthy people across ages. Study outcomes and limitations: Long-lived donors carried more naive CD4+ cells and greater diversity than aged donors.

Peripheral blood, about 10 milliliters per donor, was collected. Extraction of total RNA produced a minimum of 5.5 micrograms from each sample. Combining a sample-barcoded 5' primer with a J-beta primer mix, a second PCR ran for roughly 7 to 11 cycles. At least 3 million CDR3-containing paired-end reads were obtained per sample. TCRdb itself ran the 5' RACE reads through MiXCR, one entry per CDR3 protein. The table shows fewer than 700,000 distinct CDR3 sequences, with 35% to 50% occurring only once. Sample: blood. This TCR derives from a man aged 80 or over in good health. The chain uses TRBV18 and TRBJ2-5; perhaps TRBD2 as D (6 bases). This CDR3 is CASSPLRKEGETQYF. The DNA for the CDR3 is TGTGCCAGCTCACCACTTCGCAAGGAGGGAGAGACCCAGTACTTC.